This T cell receptor (beta chain) was captured in a study of CXCR3-negative and CXCR3-positive naive CD8 T cells. The CDR3 has 14 amino acids. CDR1 is DFQATT and CDR2 is SNEGSKA in the germline V gene (reference sequence). The method, 5' RACE with UMI labels, was used to prepare the TRB cDNA libraries. From its re-call of the 5' RACE reads, TCRdb lists each CDR3 protein once, without DNA. The table lists 55,000 to 65,000 distinct CDR3 sequences. Study conclusions and caveats: Hydrophobicity of TRB CDR3s was greater in CXCR3-positive naive cells than in CXCR3-negative naive cells. Similar TRBV-TRBJ usage was seen in naive cells (both CXCR3-negative and CXCR3-positive), but memory cells differed.

Worth noting for this clonotype: Its antigen is currently unknown.

The sequenced sample consisted of naive CXCR3- CD8+ T cells from blood. Subset of the sample: CD45RO-CCR7+CD27+CD95- naive CD8+ T cells lacking CXCR3 (TNR3-). The source is a human donor in good health. Some clones in this sample may be carry-over from other donors' samples. V usage is TRBV20-1 and J usage is TRBJ2-2; TCRdb indicates TRBD1, and absent DNA this call remains unverified. This CDR3 is CSAFDRGLYGELFF.